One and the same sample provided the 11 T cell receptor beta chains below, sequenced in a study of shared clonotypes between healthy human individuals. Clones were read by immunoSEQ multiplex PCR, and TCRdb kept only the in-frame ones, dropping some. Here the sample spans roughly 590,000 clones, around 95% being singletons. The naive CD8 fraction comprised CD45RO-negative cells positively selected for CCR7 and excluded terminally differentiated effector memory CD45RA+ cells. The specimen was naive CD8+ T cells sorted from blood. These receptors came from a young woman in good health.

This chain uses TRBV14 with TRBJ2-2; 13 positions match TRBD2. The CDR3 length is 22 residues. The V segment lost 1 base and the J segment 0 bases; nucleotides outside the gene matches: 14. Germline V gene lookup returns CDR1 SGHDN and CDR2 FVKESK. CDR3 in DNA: TGTGCCAGCAGCCAAGTCCCCTCCCCACTAGCGGGAGGGCCCTCGAACACCGGGGAGCTGTTTTTT. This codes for CASSQVPSPLAGGPSNTGELFF.

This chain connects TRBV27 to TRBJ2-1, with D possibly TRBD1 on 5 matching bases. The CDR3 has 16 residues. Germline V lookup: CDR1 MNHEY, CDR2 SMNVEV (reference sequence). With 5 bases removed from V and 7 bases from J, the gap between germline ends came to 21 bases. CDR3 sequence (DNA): TGTGCCAGCAGTATCCACCCGGGCCACCCAGGGAATGAGCAGTTCTTC. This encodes CASSIHPGHPGNEQFF.

CDR3 amino acids: CASSYALGTGESEQYF. The CDR3 nucleotides read TGTGCCAGTAGCTACGCCCTGGGGACAGGGGAATCCGAGCAGTACTTC. V is TRBV19 and J is TRBJ2-7; 10 nucleotides agree with TRBD1. Germline V lookup: CDR1 LNHDA, CDR2 SQIVND (reference sequence). V was clipped by 6 bases and J by 6 bases; unmatched bases: 14. The CDR3 covers 16 residues.

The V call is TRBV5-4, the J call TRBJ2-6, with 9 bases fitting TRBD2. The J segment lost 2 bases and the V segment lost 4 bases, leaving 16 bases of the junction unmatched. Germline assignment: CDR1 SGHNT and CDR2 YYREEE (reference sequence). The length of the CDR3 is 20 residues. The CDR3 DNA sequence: TGTGCCAGCAGCCCCCCCTTCAGCGGGAGGTTGACGCCTGGGGCCAACGTCCTGACTTTC. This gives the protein CASSPPFSGRLTPGANVLTF.

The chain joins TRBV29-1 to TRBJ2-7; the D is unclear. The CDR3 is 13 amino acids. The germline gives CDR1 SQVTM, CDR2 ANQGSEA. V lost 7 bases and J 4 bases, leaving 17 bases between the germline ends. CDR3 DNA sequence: TGCAGCGCCCGGACCCGGCTCGGGTACGAGCAGTACTTC. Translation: CSARTRLGYEQYF.

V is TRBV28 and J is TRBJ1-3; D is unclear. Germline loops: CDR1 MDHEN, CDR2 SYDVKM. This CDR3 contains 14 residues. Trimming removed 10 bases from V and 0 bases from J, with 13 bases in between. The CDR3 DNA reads TGTGCCACCACCGACGGATACTCTGGAAACACCATATATTTT. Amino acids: CATTDGYSGNTIYF.

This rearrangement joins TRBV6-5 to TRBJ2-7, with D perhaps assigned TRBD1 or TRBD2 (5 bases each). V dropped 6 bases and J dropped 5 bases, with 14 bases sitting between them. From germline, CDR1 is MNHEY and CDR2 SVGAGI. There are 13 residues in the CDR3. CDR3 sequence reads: CASRLAGTNEQYF. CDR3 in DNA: TGTGCCAGCAGGCTGGCCGGGACCAACGAGCAGTACTTC.

CDR3: CASSLFEGGYTF. DNA for the CDR3: TGTGCCAGCAGCTTATTCGAGGGGGGCTACACCTTC. The chain has TRBV13 and TRBJ1-2; D is possibly TRBD1 (5 bases). Trimming shortened V by 2 bases and J by 8 bases, and 9 bases separated the two germline ends. Looked up from germline, CDR1 is PRHDT and CDR2 is FYEKMQ (reference sequence). CDR3 size: 12 residues. Filled out from reference TRBV13 and TRBJ1-2, the complete variable domain reads AAGVIQSPRHLIKEKRETATLKCYPIPRHDTVYWYQQGPGQDPQFLISFYEKMQSDKGSIPDRFSAQQFSDYHSELNMSSLELGDSALYFCASSLFEGGYTFGSGTRLTVV.

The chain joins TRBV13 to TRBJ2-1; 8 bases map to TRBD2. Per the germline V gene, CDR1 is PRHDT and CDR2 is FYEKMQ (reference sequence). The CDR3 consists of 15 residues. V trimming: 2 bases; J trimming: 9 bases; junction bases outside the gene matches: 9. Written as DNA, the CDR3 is TGTGCCAGCAGCTTACGAGCGGGAGTTCTCGGTGAGCAGTTCTTC. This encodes CASSLRAGVLGEQFF. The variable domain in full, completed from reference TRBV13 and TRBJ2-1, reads AAGVIQSPRHLIKEKRETATLKCYPIPRHDTVYWYQQGPGQDPQFLISFYEKMQSDKGSIPDRFSAQQFSDYHSELNMSSLELGDSALYFCASSLRAGVLGEQFFGPGTRLTVL.

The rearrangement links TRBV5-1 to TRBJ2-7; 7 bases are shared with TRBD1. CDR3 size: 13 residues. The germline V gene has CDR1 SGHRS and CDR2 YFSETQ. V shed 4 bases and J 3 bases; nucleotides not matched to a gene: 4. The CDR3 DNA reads TGCGCCAGCAGCACGGGACAGTTCTACGAGCAGTACTTC. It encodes CASSTGQFYEQYF.

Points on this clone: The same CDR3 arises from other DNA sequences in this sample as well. CDR3 sequence reads: CASSLSVYEQYF. The CDR3 nucleotides are TGTGCCAGCAGTTTATCCGTATACGAGCAGTACTTC. The chain is built from TRBV27 and TRBJ2-7; D remains unclear. CDR3 length equals 12 residues. The ends were cut back, 0 bases at V and 4 bases at J, with 4 bases in the middle. Germline CDR1 and CDR2: MNHEY and SMNVEV (reference sequence).